The 18 T cell receptor beta chains below come from one sample, sequenced in a study of blood T cell repertoires in COVID-19. Generated by immunoSEQ multiplex PCR, the TCRdb table keeps only in-frame clones and is missing some. The sample carries about 200,000 clones, roughly 78% recorded once. Sequencing input: peripheral blood. These TCRs come from a woman over 75 with active or convalescent COVID-19.

This CDR3 reads CASSFDWRQRSTSPDSYEQYF. The CDR3 bases are TGCGCCAGCAGCTTCGATTGGCGGCAAAGGTCTACTAGCCCTGATTCCTACGAGCAGTACTTC. This chain uses TRBV5-1 with TRBJ2-7; D might be TRBD2 (6 bases). The V and J ends lost 2 bases and 1 base respectively, with 31 bases between them. The length of the CDR3 is 21 residues. CDR1 and CDR2 from the germline V gene are SGHRS and YFSETQ.

This sequence joins TRBV29-1 and TRBJ2-1, with 10 bases identical to TRBD1. Unmatched junction bases numbered 11, after V lost 4 bases and J lost 2 bases. The CDR3 contains 17 residues. Germline V gene lookup returns CDR1 SQVTM and CDR2 ANQGSEA. The CDR3 region is CSVADRPGQGPYNEQFF. The CDR3 DNA sequence: TGCAGCGTTGCGGACAGACCGGGACAGGGGCCCTACAATGAGCAGTTCTTC.

The chain has TRBV5-1 and TRBJ2-6; D perhaps matches TRBD2 (5 bases). CDR3 length: 15 amino acids. CDR1 and CDR2 (germline): SGHRS, YFSETQ. V gave up 4 bases and J gave up 0 bases, with 8 bases separating them. The CDR3 DNA sequence: TGCGCCAGCAGCCCTGGGAGCTCTGGGGCCAACGTCCTGACTTTC. Protein product: CASSPGSSGANVLTF.

The chain recombines TRBV6-5 with TRBJ2-2; D is uncertain. This CDR3 is 14 amino acids long. Germline V gene lookup returns CDR1 MNHEY and CDR2 SVGAGI. V gave up 6 bases and J gave up 6 bases, with 14 bases separating them. CDR3 bases: TGTGCCAGCAGGGGTCCCTTGAGGTCCGGGGAGCTGTTTTTT. This gives the protein CASRGPLRSGELFF.

The chain combines TRBV7-6 with TRBJ2-5; TRBD2 matches 9 bases. The CDR3 is made up of 15 amino acids. Germline assignment: CDR1 SGHVS and CDR2 FNYEAQ. The V and J ends lost 1 base and 5 bases, in that order; junction bases with no gene match: 5. In DNA form, the CDR3 reads TGTGCCAGCAGCTTAGAGGCGGCGGGGGGGGAGACCCAGTACTTC. It translates to CASSLEAAGGETQYF.

The gene calls are TRBV7-2 and TRBJ2-1, with 8 bases matching TRBD2. Germline loops: CDR1 SGHTA, CDR2 FQGNSA. The CDR3 is 16 residues long. J gave up 5 bases and V 7 bases, and 13 bases lay outside the gene matches. The CDR3 region is CASNRLSGGLNNEQFF. CDR3 nucleotide sequence: TGTGCCAGCAACCGACTCAGCGGGGGACTAAACAATGAGCAGTTCTTC.

The chain has TRBV28 and TRBJ1-3, with 8 bases matching TRBD1. The CDR3 runs to 14 residues. The germline gives CDR1 MDHEN, CDR2 SYDVKM. J lost 2 bases, V lost 8 bases, and 5 bases had no gene match. As DNA, the CDR3 is TGTGCCAGCGACCGGACAGGGACTGGAAACACCATATATTTT. This sequence encodes CASDRTGTGNTIYF.

V gene TRBV5-4 combines with J gene TRBJ1-2; D is uncertain. The CDR3 totals 12 residues. The V gene's germline CDR1 is SGHNT and CDR2 YYREEE (reference sequence). Between the trimmed V and J ends, which lost 0 bases and 8 bases, there was a span of 8 bases. In nucleotides, the CDR3 is TGTGCCAGCAGCTTGGGGGAGGTGGGCTACACCTTC. Translation: CASSLGEVGYTF.

The V and J genes are TRBV6-6 and TRBJ2-1, with TRBD1 as a possible D gene (7 bases). The CDR3 sequence is 12 residues long. Deletions cut 8 bases from V and 7 bases from J, with 12 bases between. CDR1 and CDR2 (germline): MNHNY, SVGAGI (reference sequence). CDR3 in DNA: TGTGCCAGCTCGGCAGGGGGGAATGAGCAGTTCTTC. Protein: CASSAGGNEQFF.

The rearrangement joins TRBV4-1 to TRBJ2-3, with 7 bases identical to TRBD1. The CDR3 has 16 residues. In germline, CDR1 is MGHRA, CDR2 YSYEKL. Losses at the gene ends were 4 bases for V and 2 bases for J; bases not matched to a gene: 9. The CDR3 loop reads CASSLMPGQITDTQYF. CDR3 DNA sequence: TGCGCCAGCAGCCTGATGCCGGGACAGATCACAGATACGCAGTATTTT.

The J gene is TRBJ1-1, the V gene TRBV18, with D perhaps TRBD1 (6 bases). The ends were cut back, 3 bases at V and 2 bases at J, with 16 bases in the middle. The CDR3 runs to 16 residues. Germline-derived CDR1 and CDR2 are KGHSH and LQKENI. The CDR3 loop is CASSPIRQVANTEAFF. The CDR3, as DNA: TGTGCCAGCTCACCCATTCGACAGGTGGCTAACACTGAAGCTTTCTTT. Full variable domain (remainder filled in from reference TRBV18 and TRBJ1-1): NAGVMQNPRHLVRRRGQEARLRCSPMKGHSHVYWYRQLPEEGLKFMVYLQKENIIDESGMPKERFSAEFPKEGPSILRIQQVVRGDSAAYFCASSPIRQVANTEAFFGQGTRLTVV.

This clone has more than one count but fewer than ten. The chain has TRBV9 and TRBJ1-4, with 9 positions matching TRBD1. The CDR3 is made up of 14 amino acids. CDR1 SGDLS and CDR2 YYNGEE come from the germline V gene. With 3 bases clipped from V and 6 bases from J, the junction kept 3 bases outside the gene matches. CDR3 residues: CASSGTGGDEKLFF. The CDR3 region has the DNA TGTGCCAGCAGCGGTACAGGGGGCGATGAAAAACTGTTTTTT.

The V gene is TRBV6-5, the J gene TRBJ2-7; 7 nucleotides agree with TRBD1. Losses at the gene ends were 8 bases for V and 4 bases for J; bases not matched to a gene: 11. There are 14 residues in the CDR3. CDR1 and CDR2 (germline): MNHEY, SVGAGI. The CDR3 protein is CASRTGTANYEQYF. CDR3 in DNA: TGTGCCAGCCGCACCGGGACAGCCAATTACGAGCAGTACTTC.

With respect to this clone: The junction shows a germline mismatch at one end, possibly a read error. Written as DNA, the CDR3 is TGCGCCAGCAGCTTGTTAGGGGACAGGGGCTCCTACGGGCAGTACTTC. It is translated as CASSLLGDRGSYGQYF. This rearrangement joins TRBV5-1 to TRBJ2-7; 10 nucleotides line up with TRBD1. Germline lookup yields CDR1 SGHRS and CDR2 YFSETQ. The CDR3 loop spans 16 amino acids.

The V gene is TRBV2, the J gene TRBJ2-7, with 9 bases aligning to TRBD1. Germline CDR1 SNHLY, CDR2 FYNNEI. The CDR3 is 15 residues long. V trimming: 6 bases; J trimming: 0 bases; junction bases outside the gene matches: 6. The CDR3 DNA reads TGTGCCAGCAGGCGTACAGGGGGCGGCTCCTACGAGCAGTACTTC. As protein: CASRRTGGGSYEQYF.

This clone was picked up one time. V usage is TRBV9 and J usage is TRBJ1-1; 8 nucleotides line up with TRBD1. Germline trimming cut 0 bases from V and 4 bases from J; bases unmatched to any gene: 5. CDR1 and CDR2 from the germline V gene are SGDLS and YYNGEE. This CDR3 has 15 amino acids. CDR3 coding DNA: TGTGCCAGCAGCGTAGCTAGACAGGGGAGCACTGAAGCTTTCTTT. It translates to CASSVARQGSTEAFF. Drawing the rest from reference TRBV9 and TRBJ1-1, the complete variable domain is DSGVTQTPKHLITATGQRVTLRCSPRSGDLSVYWYQQSLDQGLQFLIQYYNGEERAKGNILERFSAQQFPDLHSELNLSSLELGDSALYFCASSVARQGSTEAFFGQGTRLTVV.

This clone was counted a single time. The gene calls are TRBV5-3 and TRBJ2-7, with D uncertain. TRBV5-3 is an open reading frame, and its role is uncertain. V was pared by 0 bases and J by 3 bases, with 7 bases between. This CDR3 comprises 13 residues. The CDR3 reads CARSLGADYEQYF. The CDR3 DNA reads as TGTGCCAGAAGCTTGGGGGCAGACTACGAGCAGTACTTC.

V and J are TRBV5-4 and TRBJ1-6; no definite D call. CDR3 length equals 18 residues. Germline lookup yields CDR1 SGHNT and CDR2 YYREEE (reference sequence). Trimming removed 4 bases at V and 0 bases at J, with 17 bases between. CDR3 residues: CASSPAGGIPSYNSPLHF. CDR3 DNA: TGTGCCAGCAGCCCCGCGGGCGGGATCCCCTCCTATAATTCACCCCTCCACTTT.